This is a list of T cell receptor beta chains from one sample in a study of blood T cell repertoires in COVID-19. Produced via immunoSEQ multiplex PCR; TCRdb's table is partial and in-frame only. This sample carries fewer than 200,000 clones, over 85% of them seen once, and the ten largest clones take roughly 4.5%. The specimen sequenced was peripheral blood. These receptors were collected from a woman aged 45-59 years with acute or convalescent COVID-19. Both conserved end residues are part of each CDR3. D genes are given only for firm matches. Clone sizes are given selectively: once, few, many, or a class where the clone is expanded.

j_call d_call clone_size v_call cdr3_aa cdr3_nt
TRBJ2-7 TRBD2 . TRBV27 CASSLYPTSGRILASEQYF TGTGCCAGCAGTTTATATCCGACTAGCGGGAGGATATTAGCCTCCGAGCAGTACTTC
TRBJ2-7 TRBD2 . TRBV12-3/TRBV12-4 CASTRGSEQYF TGTGCCAGCACGCGCGGGAGTGAGCAGTACTTC
TRBJ1-2 . . TRBV4-3 CASSQASSPGYGYTF TGCGCCAGCAGCCAAGCTTCCAGCCCAGGGTATGGCTACACCTTC
TRBJ1-3 TRBD1 . TRBV6-5 CASGTGVASGNTIYF TGTGCCAGCGGGACAGGGGTTGCATCTGGAAACACCATATATTTT
TRBJ2-1 . once TRBV19 CASTGPRSREQFF TGTGCCAGCACTGGGCCGCGAAGCCGTGAGCAGTTCTTC
TRBJ2-2 TRBD1 . TRBV19 CASSGDRVFGNTGELFF TGTGCCAGTAGTGGGGACAGGGTTTTCGGAAACACCGGGGAGCTGTTTTTT
TRBJ1-2 TRBD1 . TRBV2 CASGGQGNYGYTF TGTGCCAGTGGGGGACAGGGGAACTATGGCTACACCTTC
TRBJ1-3 . few TRBV5-5 CASSLGALSSGNTIYF TGTGCCAGCAGCTTGGGGGCCCTGAGCTCTGGAAACACCATATATTTT
TRBJ1-4 TRBD1 once TRBV19 CASTGDRREKLFF TGTGCCAGTACAGGGGACAGGAGAGAAAAACTGTTTTTT
TRBJ1-1 . . TRBV3-1/TRBV3-2 CASSPKRGSTEAFF TGTGCCAGCAGCCCCAAGCGGGGAAGCACTGAAGCTTTCTTT
TRBJ2-7 . . TRBV21-1 CASGNLLGDRGLSYEQYF TGTGCCAGCGGGAATCTTTTAGGGGACAGGGGGCTCTCCTACGAGCAGTACTTC
TRBJ1-4 . . TRBV5-4 CASSSQGSNEKLFF TGTGCCAGCAGTTCACAGGGTTCTAATGAAAAACTGTTTTTT
TRBJ2-7 . . TRBV3-1/TRBV3-2 CASSQQTGLGYEQYF TGTGCCAGCAGCCAACAAACAGGGTTGGGCTACGAGCAGTACTTC
TRBJ2-5 . . TRBV2 CASSPRETQYF TGTGCCAGCAGCCCACGGGAGACCCAGTACTTC
TRBJ2-1 TRBD2 . TRBV2 CASTRGTSGRSSYNEQFF TGTGCCAGCACGAGAGGGACTAGCGGGAGGAGCTCCTACAATGAGCAGTTCTTC
TRBJ1-5 . . TRBV20-1 CSASKTWRNQPQHF TGCAGTGCTAGTAAGACCTGGAGGAATCAGCCCCAGCATTTT
TRBJ2-7 TRBD1 once TRBV6-2/TRBV6-3 CASSRTQGASEQYF TGTGCCAGCAGTCGAACACAGGGGGCAAGCGAGCAGTACTTC
TRBJ1-2 . once TRBV18 CASSLGRTYGYTF TGTGCCAGCTCACTTGGCAGAACCTATGGCTACACCTTC
TRBJ1-1 . . TRBV5-5 CASSADWNTEAFF TGTGCCAGCAGCGCCGACTGGAACACTGAAGCTTTCTTT
TRBJ2-2 . . TRBV19 CASSTYREADTGELFF TGTGCCAGTAGCACCTACAGGGAAGCCGACACCGGGGAGCTGTTTTTT
TRBJ2-3 TRBD1 . TRBV20-1 CSASYDRGDTQYF TGCAGTGCTAGTTACGACAGGGGAGATACGCAGTATTTT
TRBJ2-7 . . TRBV18 CASSRRGGADEQYF TGTGCCAGCTCACGAAGGGGGGGCGCGGACGAGCAGTACTTC
TRBJ1-2 TRBD1 . TRBV25-1 CASSSTGEGGHGYTF TGTGCCAGCAGTTCAACAGGGGAAGGGGGGCATGGCTACACCTTC
TRBJ1-1 . once TRBV28 CATRQTFMNTEAFF TGTGCCACCAGACAGACCTTTATGAACACTGAAGCTTTCTTT
TRBJ1-5 . . TRBV5-8 CASSFVQGVQPQHF TGTGCCAGCAGCTTCGTACAGGGTGTACAGCCCCAGCATTTT
TRBJ2-1 TRBD2 . TRBV30 CAWWGRSAGGPSEQFF TGTGCCTGGTGGGGTAGGTCGGCGGGAGGGCCTAGTGAGCAGTTCTTC
TRBJ2-7 . . TRBV28 CASGPPGGEQYF TGTGCCAGCGGCCCTCCAGGAGGCGAGCAGTACTTC
TRBJ1-2 . . TRBV2 CASSETGGGNYGYTF TGTGCCAGCAGCGAAACGGGGGGGGGCAACTATGGCTACACCTTC
TRBJ2-1 . . TRBV30 CAWDRSRSSYNEQFF TGTGCCTGGGACCGTTCGCGGAGCTCCTACAATGAGCAGTTCTTC
TRBJ2-3 . . TRBV12-3/TRBV12-4 CASQGGDTQYF TGTGCCAGCCAAGGGGGAGATACGCAGTATTTT
TRBJ1-5 . . TRBV18 CASSPMGAEQPQHF TGTGCCAGCTCGCCGATGGGGGCAGAGCAGCCCCAGCATTTT
TRBJ2-1 . . TRBV5-1 CASTSQGPYNEQFF TGCGCCAGCACCTCACAGGGTCCCTACAATGAGCAGTTCTTC
TRBJ1-4 . . TRBV27 CASSSRASPRVYEKLFF TGTGCCAGCAGTTCCCGGGCGAGCCCGAGGGTTTATGAAAAACTGTTTTTT
TRBJ2-7 TRBD1 . TRBV20-1 CSASVIQGASYEQYF TGCAGTGCTAGTGTGATCCAGGGGGCCTCCTACGAGCAGTACTTC
TRBJ2-7 TRBD1 . TRBV24-1 CATSEWDRGAYEQYF TGTGCCACCAGTGAATGGGACAGGGGTGCCTACGAGCAGTACTTC
TRBJ1-2 TRBD1 . TRBV15 CATRGTGRNYGYTF TGTGCCACCAGGGGGACAGGGCGTAACTATGGCTACACCTTC
TRBJ1-2 . few TRBV10-3 CAISESLGSYGYTF TGTGCCATCAGTGAGTCGTTAGGGAGCTATGGCTACACCTTC
TRBJ1-6 . . TRBV6-5 CASSRLRDGSPLHF TGTGCCAGCAGTAGACTGAGGGATGGATCACCCCTCCACTTT